This paragraph covers one T cell receptor (beta chain) sequence. This clone was picked up one time. What antigen it recognizes has not been identified. No clone much larger than this one lies a single base away; base qualities are absent. The cohort was made up of 666 healthy bone marrow donors. At the time of sampling, all cohort members were nominally healthy, though unrecorded immune exposures were likely present. The donor was CMV seronegative and was included in the group of 352 seronegative cohort members. A peripheral blood sample was provided by each donor, and peripheral blood mononuclear cells were used for TCR beta sequencing. The Qiagen DNeasy Blood Extraction Kit was used to extract genomic DNA from the blood cell samples. The library was produced with the immunoSEQ multiplex PCR assay. A mixture of 60 forward primers for TCR Vbeta segments and 13 reverse primers for TCR Jbeta segments was used in the multiplex PCR. The CDR3 region of rearranged TCR beta genes was amplified from genomic DNA by a multiplex PCR assay. Amplified TCR beta libraries were sequenced as 87-base-pair reads on the Illumina HiSeq System. In the authors' own workflow: Across the roughly 670 repertoires, a later analysis counted about 81 million unique TCR beta chains, roughly 11 million of which were shared by at least two donors. Raw reads were error-corrected and collapsed into unique sequences by a nearest-neighbor algorithm in which closely related sequences were merged to remove PCR and sequencing errors. V, D and J gene segments were assigned by aligning CDR3 sequences to IMGT reference sequences. For a sequence to be retained, a match of at least six nucleotides was required to both a V gene segment and a J gene segment. A rearrangement was called productive if the CDR3 had no stop codons and remained in frame with V and J, and every other rearrangement was called non-productive. CDR3 was defined by IMGT convention, running from the second conserved V-encoded cysteine to the conserved J-encoded phenylalanine. In an earlier analysis of roughly 580 of the donors, sequences lacking an unambiguous match to a single V gene segment were excluded. In an earlier analysis of approximately 610 of the donors, V segments were called functional above 56.7% productive rearrangements and were called segregating when the between-donor standard deviation exceeded 5%. A statistical classification framework was built to diagnose cytomegalovirus status from the catalog of TCR beta chain sequences. In a later analysis, V and J genes were assigned by comparing TCR nucleotide sequences against IMGT/GENE-DB human TR gene sequences. Using the TCRdist pipeline, a later analysis assigned CDR3 sequences along with most-parsimonious VDJ recombination scenarios. A later analysis defined each TCR beta chain by its CDR3 amino acid sequence plus V-gene family, and excluded reads lacking a unique V-gene family. As a way to deal with suspected cross-contamination and a sequencing artifact, a later analysis dropped hundreds of nucleotide sequences that were highly shared and had low generation probability. For each public chain, a later analysis derived a clonal expansion index from normalized ranks of inferred template counts within each repertoire. In a later analysis, generation probabilities were computed using a VDJ recombination model fitted to out-of-frame rearrangements, and the results were checked against IGoR. In a later analysis, TCR-TCR, TCR-HLA and TCR-CMV co-occurrence was scored with hypergeometric tests, and a repertoire-size bias correction was applied to TCR pairs. To estimate false discovery rates, a later analysis permuted the HLA or CMV assignments 20 times. In a later analysis, co-occurring TCRs were grouped with DBSCAN, and TCRdist sequence similarity was added when clustering was performed within HLA-allele-positive subsets. Co-occurrence clustering excluded repertoires with fewer than 30,000 or more than 120,000 public chains, plus five with anomalous nucleotide sharing. TCRdb provides this immuneACCESS table in a form limited to in-frame rearrangements. Some clones are lacking; in checked studies, under half of them reflect an unresolved V gene, and why the rest are absent is not known. The V and J calls and clone size were taken over from that table, and D and trimming were inferred from the DNA. Present in this sample are some 74,000 clones, around 80% of which were seen just once. About 1.1% of the sample is held by the ten biggest clonotypes.

These data belong to a study of cytomegalovirus exposure and HLA in healthy donors (dated by TCRdb to 2017 to 2019). For the study in its entirety: An earlier analysis of about 530 of the donors reported approximately 300 Gb of sequence data and 117 million unique TCR beta sequences obtained from about 179 million T cells. The study aimed to test whether cataloging public T cell receptors could reveal signatures of past pathogen exposure. The T cell repertoires of 666 subjects were profiled by immunosequencing and related to cytomegalovirus serostatus. About 300 gigabases of sequencing data and approximately 85 million unique TCR sequences were included in an early release covering 550 to 650 HLA-typed donors. An earlier analysis of nearly 600 of the donors applied high-throughput TCR beta sequencing to assess whether each TCR beta V gene segment acted as functional or pseudogenic. A later analysis re-analyzed previously published TCR beta repertoires from roughly 630 donors and added high-resolution HLA genotyping to study TCR occurrence patterns. To predict cytomegalovirus infection status, the study combined high-throughput TCR immunosequencing, statistical association of individual TCRs with disease status, and machine learning. Among the roughly 380 genotyped donors, roughly 80% belonged to the genetic ancestry cluster associated with self-reported Caucasian donors. Alongside the repertoire data, information on donor age, sex, ethnicity and CMV serostatus was compiled. Among about 360 genotyped donors of the cohort, an average of 235,054 unique TCR beta nucleotide sequences were sequenced per donor, 15% to 20% of them non-productive. Every discovery cohort repertoire had been produced on one sequencing platform. Typing coverage varied by locus: roughly 629-640 donors for A, B, C, DRB1 and DQB1; approximately 500 for DQA1; about 570 for DPA1; 450 to 480 for DPB1. Rather than using new phenotypic data, the later analysis identified candidate immune exposures from TCR beta sequences and from how often those sequences occurred across donors. HLA typing included class I and class II loci at four-digit resolution. In addition to the first cohort of 666 subjects, a separate validation cohort of under 150 different subjects was used. Several DR-DQ haplotypes were treated as single units for association and clustering because of strong linkage in the cohort. A later genetic analysis used genome-wide SNP genotypes for about 60% of the roughly 670 donors, treating that subset as a discovery cohort.

General study outcomes and caveats: A cluster of highly shared sequence variants was judged likely to be a technical artifact of the sequencing pipeline. HLA typing was unavailable for some donors at each locus, so association tests used only the typed subset. A later genetic analysis reported fewer N-insertions in productive TCRs among donors in an Asian-associated ancestry cluster than the roughly 700-donor mean. Across donors, most TCR sequences were observed very rarely, whereas some public TCRs were present in many individuals. The presence/absence analyses assumed that sequencing depth was roughly uniform across donors, and that assumption may not be true. Because counts were too low, roughly 17 rarely observed V segments, including chromosome 9 orphons, were left out of the earlier analysis of about 500 of the donors. When HLA alleles, especially DR and DQ, strongly co-occurred, TCR associations were difficult to assign to individual alleles. In vitro tests confirmed that three of the cytomegalovirus-associated TCR beta chains recognize cytomegalovirus antigens. The only immune exposure information available for the cohort was CMV serostatus. The authors suggested that the approach could potentially be extended to other disease states and immunological phenotypes. The classifier was reported to diagnose cytomegalovirus status with high specificity and sensitivity in both the original and validation cohorts. The 87-base-pair reads could not distinguish some IMGT-functional V segments, including TRBV6-2 and TRBV6-3, so those segments were excluded. The cohort was sequenced for TCR beta chains only, and without alpha or paired-chain data the features that could be detected were limited. A total of roughly 160 TCR beta chains were listed by the study as associated with cytomegalovirus. A later analysis found that TCR association rates varied across HLA loci, with DRB1 alleles showing the most associated TCRs and HLA-C alleles the fewest. A further reported finding was that TCR beta sequences accurately predicted the HLA-A and HLA-B alleles for most subjects in the first cohort. According to a later analysis, parvovirus B19, influenza, CMV and Epstein-Barr virus appeared linked to several top co-occurrence clusters. V-gene and J-gene trimming of TCR beta chains was associated with a missense DCLRE1C variant in a later genetic analysis, and the association was replicated in an independent cohort. In a later analysis, HLA-associated TCR beta chains were found to be more clonally expanded and to have lower generation probabilities than equally common non-associated chains. In an earlier analysis of approximately 600 of the donors, most TCR beta V segments were observed in productive rearrangements about 87% or about 30% of the time, broadly matching IMGT annotations. In a later analysis, around 17,000 TCR beta sequences were associated with specific HLA alleles at a false discovery rate of 0.05. A later analysis found that most CMV-associated TCR beta chains appeared HLA-restricted, with HLA associations seemingly driven largely by CMV exposure. Linkage disequilibrium might explain the correlated functional status among segregating V segments, but an unknown experimental factor could not be ruled out.

The CDR3, from cysteine to phenylalanine, totals 17 residues. CDR3 DNA is the only sequence kept; it has 51 bases, read in frame from the first base. The clonotype originates from a male donor in good health and CMV-seronegative. The V and J segments used are TRBV12-2 and TRBJ2-3; the D call of TRBD2 is as the table states it, not checked on the DNA. TRBV12-2 has pseudogene status. The sample taken for sequencing was PBMCs. The CDR3 region: CASRVPGLASRTDTQYF. In nucleotide form, the sequence is TGTGCAAGTCGCGTGCCGGGACTAGCGTCCCGCACAGATACGCAGTATTTT.